This TCR beta chain is drawn from a study of sequential checkpoint blockade in melanoma. CDR3 length: 16 residues. Per the germline V gene, CDR1 is SGDLS and CDR2 is YYNGEE. J was trimmed by 6 bases and V by 4 bases; bases with no gene match: 11. Sequencing used immunoSEQ multiplex PCR; TCRdb keeps in-frame clones, though not all of them. The data contain 15,000 to 20,000 clones, around two thirds of them singletons. Regarding treatment: randomized to nivolumab then ipilimumab (arm A) or the reverse (arm B). This chain links TRBV9 with TRBJ2-2; 8 bases agree with TRBD2. This TCR derives from a human donor with melanoma. Sequencing used CD8+ T cells sorted from blood (inferred from file names), obtained from a patient given nivolumab and ipilimumab in sequence. CDR3 sequence reads: CASSTTGTSLAGELFF. In nucleotides, the CDR3 is TGTGCCAGCAGCACCACCGGGACTAGTTTAGCCGGGGAGCTGTTTTTT.